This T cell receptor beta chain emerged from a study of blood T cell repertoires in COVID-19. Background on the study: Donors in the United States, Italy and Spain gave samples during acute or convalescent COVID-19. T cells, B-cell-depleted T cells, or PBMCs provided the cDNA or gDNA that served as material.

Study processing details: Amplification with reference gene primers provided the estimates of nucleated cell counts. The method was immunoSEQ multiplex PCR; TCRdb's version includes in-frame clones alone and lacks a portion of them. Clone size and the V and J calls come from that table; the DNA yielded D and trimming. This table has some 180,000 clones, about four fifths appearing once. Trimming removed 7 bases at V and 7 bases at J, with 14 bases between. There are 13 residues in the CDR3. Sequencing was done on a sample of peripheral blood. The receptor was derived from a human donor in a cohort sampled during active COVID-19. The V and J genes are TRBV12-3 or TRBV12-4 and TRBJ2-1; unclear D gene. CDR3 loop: CASTQNQDNEQFF. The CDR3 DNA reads TGTGCCAGCACCCAGAACCAGGATAATGAGCAGTTCTTC.